The rows below give T cell receptor beta chains drawn from one sample of a study of CD8 T cells in Susac syndrome. TCRdb processed the immunoSEQ multiplex PCR reads anew with MiXCR; each CDR3 protein has one entry. The sample records some 130,000 distinct CDR3 sequences, about 95% being singletons. Material: CD8+ T cells from PBMCs. The receptors derive from a human donor with Susac syndrome. Both conserved end residues are part of each CDR3. The D gene is left open where the match is weak. The size of a clone is reported for some rows only, either as once, few or many, or as a class for expanded clones.

abundance	d_gene	v_gene	j_gene	CDR3nt	CDR3aa
NA	NA	TRBV7-2	TRBJ2-7	TGTGCCAGCAGCTTAGCGTTGGGTGGACAATACGAGCAGTACTTC	CASSLALGGQYEQYF
NA	NA	TRBV4-1	TRBJ2-1	TGCGCCAGCAGCCAGGACGTCAGCGGTAACAATGAGCAGTTCTTC	CASSQDVSGNNEQFF
NA	NA	TRBV7-9	TRBJ2-2	TGTGCCAGCAGCTTTGGTGACGGGGAGCTGTTTTTT	CASSFGDGELFF
NA	NA	TRBV29-1	TRBJ1-2	TGCAGCGTCCCCACCGTGGGTTCTGTCAGGGACTATGGCTACACCTTC	CSVPTVGSVRDYGYTF
NA	NA	TRBV5-1	TRBJ2-7	TGCGCCAGCAGCTTAAAAGACACCCACCCTGACTACGAGCAGTACTTC	CASSLKDTHPDYEQYF
NA	NA	TRBV28	TRBJ1-2	TGTGCCAGCAGCTCACTGGGGGGGGACTATGGCTACACCTTC	CASSSLGGDYGYTF
NA	TRBD1	TRBV27	TRBJ2-7	TGTGCCAGCAGTCAAAACCGGGACAGGGGTCCCTACGAGCAGTACTTC	CASSQNRDRGPYEQYF
NA	NA	TRBV29-1	TRBJ2-3	TGCAGCGTGCCCGGTTATGGGGTCGCCCGGGTCGGTACGCAGTATTTT	CSVPGYGVARVGTQYF
NA	TRBD1	TRBV5-1	TRBJ1-1	TGCGCCAGCAGCTTGGGTGGACAGGGGAATCCTGGAGCTTTCTTT	CASSLGGQGNPGAFF
NA	TRBD2	TRBV6-2/TRBV6-3	TRBJ2-3	TGTGCCAGCCACGCGGGAGATCGGACGCAGTATTTT	CASHAGDRTQYF
once	NA	TRBV9	TRBJ2-3	TGTGCCAGCAGCGTCCCCACCGGGGGAGGAGGCACAGATACGCAGTATTTT	CASSVPTGGGGTDTQYF
NA	NA	TRBV12-3/TRBV12-4	TRBJ1-2	TGTGCCAGCACGATAGTAGGAGGCTACACCTTC	CASTIVGGYTF
NA	NA	TRBV27	TRBJ2-5	TGTGCCAGCAGTCTAATCCCCTTAGGGGTAAAAGAGACCCAGTACTTC	CASSLIPLGVKETQYF
NA	NA	TRBV4-1	TRBJ2-1	TGCGCCAGCAGCCGGAACGGGAATCCTGAGCAGTTCTTC	CASSRNGNPEQFF
NA	NA	TRBV9	TRBJ2-3	TGTGCCAGCAGCCCGGAGGGACGGGATACGCAGTATTTT	CASSPEGRDTQYF
NA	NA	TRBV7-6	TRBJ2-7	TGTGCCAGCAGCCCGACTACTTACGAGCAGTACTTC	CASSPTTYEQYF
NA	NA	TRBV29-1	TRBJ2-5	TGCAGCGTTGAGGGGTGGGGCGGCGACCAAGAGACCCAGTACTTC	CSVEGWGGDQETQYF
once	NA	TRBV29-1	TRBJ2-7	TGCAGCGTTGTGGGCGGTAACTCCTACGAGCAGTACTTC	CSVVGGNSYEQYF
NA	NA	TRBV13	TRBJ2-7	TGTGCCAGCAGCTCACCCCGGGACGAGCAGTACTTC	CASSSPRDEQYF
once	TRBD2	TRBV4-1	TRBJ2-3	TGCGCCAGCAGCCGGACTAGCGGGAGTGGAGATACGCAGTATTTT	CASSRTSGSGDTQYF
NA	NA	TRBV12-3/TRBV12-4	TRBJ1-1	TGTGCCAGCAGTTTTGGTCCGAACACTGAAGCTTTCTTT	CASSFGPNTEAFF